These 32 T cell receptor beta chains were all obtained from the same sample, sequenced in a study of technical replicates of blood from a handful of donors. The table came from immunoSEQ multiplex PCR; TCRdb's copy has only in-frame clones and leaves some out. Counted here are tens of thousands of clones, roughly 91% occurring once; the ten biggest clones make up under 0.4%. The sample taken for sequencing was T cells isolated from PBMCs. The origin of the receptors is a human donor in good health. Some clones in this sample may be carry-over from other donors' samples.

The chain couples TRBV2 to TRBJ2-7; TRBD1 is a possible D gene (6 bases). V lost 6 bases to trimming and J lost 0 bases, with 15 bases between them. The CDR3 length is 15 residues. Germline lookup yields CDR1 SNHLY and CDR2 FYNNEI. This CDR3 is CASRKGLDSSYEQYF. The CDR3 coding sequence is TGTGCCAGCAGGAAGGGGTTGGACAGCTCCTACGAGCAGTACTTC. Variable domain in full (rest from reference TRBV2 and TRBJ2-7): EPEVTQTPSHQVTQMGQEVILRCVPISNHLYFYWYRQILGQKVEFLVSFYNNEISEKSEIFDDQFSVERPDGSNFTLKIRSTKLEDSAMYFCASRKGLDSSYEQYFGPGTRLTVT.

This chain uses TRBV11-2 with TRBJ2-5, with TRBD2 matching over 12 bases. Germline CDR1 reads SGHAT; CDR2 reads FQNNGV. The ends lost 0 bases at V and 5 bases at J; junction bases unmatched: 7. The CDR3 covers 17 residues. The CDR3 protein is CASSLDRLAGGGETQYF. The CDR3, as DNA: TGTGCCAGCAGCTTAGATCGGCTAGCGGGAGGGGGGGAGACCCAGTACTTC.

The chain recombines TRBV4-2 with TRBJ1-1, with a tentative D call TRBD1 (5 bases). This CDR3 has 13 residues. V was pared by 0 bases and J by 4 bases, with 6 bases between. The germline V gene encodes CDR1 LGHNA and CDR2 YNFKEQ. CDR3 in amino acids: CASSQEGVTEAFF. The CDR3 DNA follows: TGTGCCAGCAGCCAAGAAGGGGTCACTGAAGCTTTCTTT.

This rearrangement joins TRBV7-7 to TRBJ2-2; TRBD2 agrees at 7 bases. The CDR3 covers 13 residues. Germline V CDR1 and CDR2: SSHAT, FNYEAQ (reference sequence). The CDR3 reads CAIPRGDTGELFF. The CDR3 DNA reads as TGTGCTATCCCCCGGGGGGACACCGGGGAGCTGTTTTTT.

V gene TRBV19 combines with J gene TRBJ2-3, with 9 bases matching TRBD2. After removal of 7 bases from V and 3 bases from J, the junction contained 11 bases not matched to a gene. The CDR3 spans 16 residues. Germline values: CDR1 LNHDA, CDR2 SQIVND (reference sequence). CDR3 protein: CASTARGGAGTDTQYF. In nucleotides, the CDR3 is TGTGCCAGTACCGCACGCGGGGGGGCAGGAACAGATACGCAGTATTTT.

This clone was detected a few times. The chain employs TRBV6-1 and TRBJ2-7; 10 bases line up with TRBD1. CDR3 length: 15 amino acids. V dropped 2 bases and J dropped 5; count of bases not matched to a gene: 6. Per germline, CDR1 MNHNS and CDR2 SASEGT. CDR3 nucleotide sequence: TGTGCCAGCAGTGAAACCAGGGACAGGGGTGACGAGCAGTACTTC. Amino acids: CASSETRDRGDEQYF.

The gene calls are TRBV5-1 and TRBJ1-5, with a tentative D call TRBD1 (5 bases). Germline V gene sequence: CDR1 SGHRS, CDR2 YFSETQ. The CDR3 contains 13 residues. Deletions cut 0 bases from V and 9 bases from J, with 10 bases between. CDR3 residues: CASSLEGVMPQHF. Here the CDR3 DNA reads TGCGCCAGCAGCTTGGAAGGGGTAATGCCCCAGCATTTT.

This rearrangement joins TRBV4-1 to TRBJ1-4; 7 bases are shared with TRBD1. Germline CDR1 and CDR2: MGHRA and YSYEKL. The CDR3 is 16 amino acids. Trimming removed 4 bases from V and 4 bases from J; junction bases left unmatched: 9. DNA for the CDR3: TGCGCCAGCAGCCCCCCACCGGGACAGAATAATGAAAAACTGTTTTTT. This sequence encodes CASSPPPGQNNEKLFF.

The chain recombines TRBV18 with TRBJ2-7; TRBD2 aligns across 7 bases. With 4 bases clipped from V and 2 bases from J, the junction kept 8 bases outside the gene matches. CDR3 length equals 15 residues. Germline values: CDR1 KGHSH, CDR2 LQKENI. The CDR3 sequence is CASSQGSGAPYEQYF. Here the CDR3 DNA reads TGTGCCAGCTCACAGGGAAGCGGGGCCCCCTACGAGCAGTACTTC.

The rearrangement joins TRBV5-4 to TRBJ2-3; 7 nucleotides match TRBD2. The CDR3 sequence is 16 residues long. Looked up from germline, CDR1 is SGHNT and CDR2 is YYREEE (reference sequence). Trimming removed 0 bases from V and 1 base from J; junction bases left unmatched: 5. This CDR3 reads CASSLVWAGGTDTQYF. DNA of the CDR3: TGTGCCAGCAGCTTGGTGTGGGCGGGAGGCACAGATACGCAGTATTTT.

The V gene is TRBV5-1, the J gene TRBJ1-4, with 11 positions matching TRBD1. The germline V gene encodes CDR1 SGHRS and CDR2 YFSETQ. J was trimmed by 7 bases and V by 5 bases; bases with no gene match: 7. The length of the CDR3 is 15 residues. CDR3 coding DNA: TGCGCCAGCAGTTTTACCGGGACAGGGGGTGAAAAACTGTTTTTT. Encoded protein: CASSFTGTGGEKLFF.

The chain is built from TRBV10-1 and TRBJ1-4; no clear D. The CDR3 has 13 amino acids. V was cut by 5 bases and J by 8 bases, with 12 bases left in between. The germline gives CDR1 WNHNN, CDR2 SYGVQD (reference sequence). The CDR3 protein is CASSSGPGEKLFF. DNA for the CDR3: TGCGCCAGCAGTTCAGGCCCGGGGGAAAAACTGTTTTTT.

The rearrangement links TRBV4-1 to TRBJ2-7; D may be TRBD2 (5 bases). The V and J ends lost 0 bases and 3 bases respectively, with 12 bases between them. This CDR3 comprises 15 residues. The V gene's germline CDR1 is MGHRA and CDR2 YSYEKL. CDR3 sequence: CASSQEGGGLYEQYF. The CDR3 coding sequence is TGCGCCAGCAGCCAAGAAGGAGGCGGCCTCTACGAGCAGTACTTC.

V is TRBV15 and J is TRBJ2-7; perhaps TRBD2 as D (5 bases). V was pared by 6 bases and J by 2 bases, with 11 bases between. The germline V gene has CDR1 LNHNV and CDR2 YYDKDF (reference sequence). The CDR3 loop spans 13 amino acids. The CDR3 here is CATRRVGAYEQYF. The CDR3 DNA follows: TGTGCCACCAGGCGGGTCGGTGCCTACGAGCAGTACTTC. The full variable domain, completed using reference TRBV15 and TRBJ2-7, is DAMVIQNPRYQVTQFGKPVTLSCSQTLNHNVMYWYQQKSSQAPKLLFHYYDKDFNNEADTPDNFQSRRPNTSFCFLDIRSPGLGDTAMYLCATRRVGAYEQYFGPGTRLTVT.

CDR3 sequence (DNA): TGTGCCAGCAGCTTAGAAGGGACTACCTCGTACGAGCAGTACTTC. Encoded protein: CASSLEGTTSYEQYF. This rearrangement joins TRBV11-1 to TRBJ2-7; the match to TRBD2 covers 7 bases. V was pared by 1 base and J by 4 bases, with 7 bases of the junction left unmatched. The CDR3 spans 15 residues. In germline, CDR1 is SGHAT, CDR2 FQDESV (reference sequence).

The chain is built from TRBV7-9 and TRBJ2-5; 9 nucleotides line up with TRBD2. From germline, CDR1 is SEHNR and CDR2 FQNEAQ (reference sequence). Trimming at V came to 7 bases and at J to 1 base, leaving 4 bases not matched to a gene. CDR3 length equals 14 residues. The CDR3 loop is CASTTSGLQETQYF. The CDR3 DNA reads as TGTGCCAGCACCACTAGCGGGCTCCAAGAGACCCAGTACTTC. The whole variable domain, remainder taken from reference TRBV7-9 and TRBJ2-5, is DTGVSQNPRHKITKRGQNVTFRCDPISEHNRLYWYRQTLGQGPEFLTYFQNEAQLEKSRLLSDRFSAERPKGSFSTLEIQRTEQGDSAMYLCASTTSGLQETQYFGPGTRLLVL.

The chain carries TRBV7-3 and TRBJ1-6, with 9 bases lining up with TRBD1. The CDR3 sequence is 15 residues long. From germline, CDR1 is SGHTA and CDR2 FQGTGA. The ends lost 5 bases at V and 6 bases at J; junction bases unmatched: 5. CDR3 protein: CASSQQGARNSPLHF. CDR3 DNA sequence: TGTGCCAGCAGCCAACAGGGGGCGCGTAATTCACCCCTCCACTTT. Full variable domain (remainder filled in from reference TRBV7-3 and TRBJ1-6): GAGVSQTPSNKVTEKGKYVELRCDPISGHTALYWYRQSLGQGPEFLIYFQGTGAADDSGLPNDRFFAVRPEGSVSTLKIQRTERGDSAVYLCASSQQGARNSPLHFGNGTRLTVT.

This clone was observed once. The CDR3 protein is CASSFTYKQNNQPQHF. In DNA, the CDR3 is TGTGCCAGCAGCTTTACGTATAAACAGAACAATCAGCCCCAGCATTTT. The chain recombines TRBV7-9 with TRBJ1-5; D uncertain. The CDR3 extends over 16 amino acids. V lost 3 bases to trimming and J lost 3 bases, with 15 bases between them. The V gene's germline CDR1 is SEHNR and CDR2 FQNEAQ (reference sequence).

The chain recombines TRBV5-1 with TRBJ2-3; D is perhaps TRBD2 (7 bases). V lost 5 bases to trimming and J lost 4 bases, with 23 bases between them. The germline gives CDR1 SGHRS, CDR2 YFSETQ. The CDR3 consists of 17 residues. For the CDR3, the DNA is TGCGCCAGCAGTTTCCTGGGGGCGGGCAGCGGGGCAGATACGCAGTATTTT. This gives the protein CASSFLGAGSGADTQYF.

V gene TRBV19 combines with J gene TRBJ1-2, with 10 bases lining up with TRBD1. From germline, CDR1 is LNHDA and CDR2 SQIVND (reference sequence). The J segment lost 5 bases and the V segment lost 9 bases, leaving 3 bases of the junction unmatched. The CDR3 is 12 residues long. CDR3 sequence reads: CASRTGGYGYTF. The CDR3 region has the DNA TGTGCCAGCAGGACAGGGGGATATGGCTACACCTTC.

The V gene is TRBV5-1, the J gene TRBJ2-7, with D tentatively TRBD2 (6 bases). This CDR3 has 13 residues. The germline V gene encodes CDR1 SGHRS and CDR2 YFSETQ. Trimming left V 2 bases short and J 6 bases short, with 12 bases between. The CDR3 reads CASSFEGRTEQYF. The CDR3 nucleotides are TGCGCCAGCAGCTTCGAAGGGAGGACCGAGCAGTACTTC.

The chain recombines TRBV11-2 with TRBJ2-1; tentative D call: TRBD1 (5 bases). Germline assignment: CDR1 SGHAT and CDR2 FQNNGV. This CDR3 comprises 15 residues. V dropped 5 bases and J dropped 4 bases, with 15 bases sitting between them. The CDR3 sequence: CASSPGSRVYNEQFF. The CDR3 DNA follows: TGTGCCAGCAGCCCCGGGTCCAGGGTTTACAATGAGCAGTTCTTC.

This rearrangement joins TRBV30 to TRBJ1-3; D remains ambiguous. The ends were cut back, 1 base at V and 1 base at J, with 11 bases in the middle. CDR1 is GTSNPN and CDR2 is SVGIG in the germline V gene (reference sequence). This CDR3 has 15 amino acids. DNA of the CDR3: TGTGCCTGGAGTGATAGATCGATATCTGGAAACACCATATATTTT. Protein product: CAWSDRSISGNTIYF.

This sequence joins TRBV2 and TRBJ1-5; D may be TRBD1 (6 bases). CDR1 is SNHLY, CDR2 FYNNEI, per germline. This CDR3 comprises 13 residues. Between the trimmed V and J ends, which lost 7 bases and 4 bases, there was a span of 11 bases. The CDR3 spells CASINQGNQPQHF. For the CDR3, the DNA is TGTGCCAGCATAAACCAGGGGAATCAGCCCCAGCATTTT.

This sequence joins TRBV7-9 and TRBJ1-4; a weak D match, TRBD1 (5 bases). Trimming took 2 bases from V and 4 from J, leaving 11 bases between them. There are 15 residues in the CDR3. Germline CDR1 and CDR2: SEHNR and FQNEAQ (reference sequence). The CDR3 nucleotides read TGTGCCAGCAGCTTATCAGGGTGGATTAATGAAAAACTGTTTTTT. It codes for CASSLSGWINEKLFF.

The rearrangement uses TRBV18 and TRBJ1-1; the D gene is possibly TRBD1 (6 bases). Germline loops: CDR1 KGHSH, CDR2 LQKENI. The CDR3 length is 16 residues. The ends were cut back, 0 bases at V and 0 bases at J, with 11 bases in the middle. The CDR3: CASSPPGAGLNTEAFF. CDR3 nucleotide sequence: TGTGCCAGCTCACCACCGGGGGCAGGCCTGAACACTGAAGCTTTCTTT.

CDR3 sequence reads: CAWRHQGLGTGNTIYF. CDR3 in DNA: TGTGCCTGGAGACATCAGGGGTTGGGTACTGGAAACACCATATATTTT. This rearrangement joins TRBV30 to TRBJ1-3; a possible D gene is TRBD1 (6 bases). Germline V CDR1 and CDR2: GTSNPN, SVGIG (reference sequence). The CDR3 contains 16 residues. V shed 3 bases and J shed 2 bases, with 17 bases lying between them.

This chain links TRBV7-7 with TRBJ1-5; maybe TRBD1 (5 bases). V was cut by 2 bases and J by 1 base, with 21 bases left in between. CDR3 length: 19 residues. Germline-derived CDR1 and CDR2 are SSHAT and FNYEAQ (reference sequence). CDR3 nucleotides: TGTGCCAGCAGCTTAAGGGGAAGCCCCTTAATGGAAAGCAATCAGCCCCAGCATTTT. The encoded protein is CASSLRGSPLMESNQPQHF.

The CDR3 reads CASSEGGSNYGYTF. CDR3 in DNA: TGTGCCAGCAGTGAAGGGGGCAGTAACTATGGCTACACCTTC. This chain uses TRBV2 with TRBJ1-2, with D possibly being TRBD1 (5 bases). This CDR3 has 14 amino acids. V lost 1 base and J lost 1, with 7 bases in between. CDR1 and CDR2 from the germline V gene are SNHLY and FYNNEI.

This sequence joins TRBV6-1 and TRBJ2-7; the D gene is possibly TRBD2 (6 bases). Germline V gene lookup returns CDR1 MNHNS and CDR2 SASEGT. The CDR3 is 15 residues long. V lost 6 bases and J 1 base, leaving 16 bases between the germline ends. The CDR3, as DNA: TGTGCCAGCAGCGAGCTTGGGGGGAAGTCCTACGAGCAGTACTTC. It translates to CASSELGGKSYEQYF.

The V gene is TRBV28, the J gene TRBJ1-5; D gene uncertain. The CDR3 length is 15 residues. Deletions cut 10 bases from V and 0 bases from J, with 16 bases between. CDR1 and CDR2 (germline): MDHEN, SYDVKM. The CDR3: CATEEAAHSNQPQHF. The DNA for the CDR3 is TGTGCCACGGAGGAGGCAGCGCATAGCAATCAGCCCCAGCATTTT.

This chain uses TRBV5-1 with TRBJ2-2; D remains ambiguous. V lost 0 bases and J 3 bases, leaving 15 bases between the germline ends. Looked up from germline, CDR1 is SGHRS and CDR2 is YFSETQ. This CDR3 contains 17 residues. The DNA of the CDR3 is TGCGCCAGCAGCTTGGCCTTATCAGGATCCCACACCGGGGAGCTGTTTTTT. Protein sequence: CASSLALSGSHTGELFF.